Listed below are T cell receptor beta chains from one sample, sequenced in a study of T cells in Graves' hyperthyroidism and ophthalmopathy. Using its own MiXCR run on the multiplex PCR reads, TCRdb lists one record per CDR3 protein. The table includes approximately 530,000 distinct CDR3 sequences, approximately 15% detected once. The sample consisted of blood. These receptors were taken from a woman aged 18-30 years with Graves' hyperthyroidism. Both conserved end residues are part of each CDR3. The D gene is left open where the match is weak. The size of a clone is reported for some rows only, either as once, few or many, or as a class for expanded clones.

TRBV2,many,NA,TRBJ2-1,TGTGCCAGCCTCAGGTCGAGCTCCTACAATGAGCAGTTCTTC,CASLRSSSYNEQFF
TRBV27,NA,NA,TRBJ1-2,TGTGCCAGCAGTCCTTCGGGGATGCACGGCTACACCTTC,CASSPSGMHGYTF
TRBV29-1,many,NA,TRBJ1-5,TGCAGCGTCAGCCGGGACAACAATCAGCCCCAGCATTTT,CSVSRDNNQPQHF
TRBV11-2,many,NA,TRBJ2-7,TGTGCCAGCAGCTTACGGGGGTCGAGCATGGAGCAGTACTTC,CASSLRGSSMEQYF
TRBV5-1,NA,TRBD2,TRBJ2-7,TGCGCCAGCAGCTCGTTGACTAGCGGGGGCTACGAGCAGTACTTC,CASSSLTSGGYEQYF
TRBV5-1,NA,TRBD2,TRBJ2-1,TGCGCCAGCAGCTCCGGGACTAGCGGACACAATGAGCAGTTCTTC,CASSSGTSGHNEQFF
TRBV20-1,NA,TRBD1,TRBJ1-5,TGCAGTGCCGGGACAGGGGGGATGGGGCCCCAGCATTTT,CSAGTGGMGPQHF
TRBV28,NA,NA,TRBJ2-7,TGTGCCAGCAGTTTAGGGGAGATGTCCTACGAGCAGTACTTC,CASSLGEMSYEQYF
TRBV30,many,NA,TRBJ2-3,TGTGCCTGGAGTGACGGGACCCGGGGAGATACGCAGTATTTT,CAWSDGTRGDTQYF
TRBV24-1,many,TRBD1,TRBJ2-7,TGTGCCACCAGTGATCCAGGACAGGGCAGCTACGAGCAGTACTTC,CATSDPGQGSYEQYF
TRBV28,many,NA,TRBJ1-1,TGTGCCAGCAGTTTAGAGGGGGTGGCCACTGAAGCTTTCTTT,CASSLEGVATEAFF
TRBV7-9,NA,NA,TRBJ1-4,TGTGCCAGCAGCTTAGGGACAGTGAATGAAAAACTGTTTTTT,CASSLGTVNEKLFF
TRBV6-1,few,NA,TRBJ1-4,TGTGCCAGCAGTGAAGCGCTTCAAGGCAGGGGAGGGGAAAAACTGTTTTTT,CASSEALQGRGGEKLFF
TRBV20-1,few,TRBD2,TRBJ2-5,TGCAGTGCAGGGACTAGCGGGAGCTGGTGGGGAGAGACCCAGTACTTC,CSAGTSGSWWGETQYF
TRBV13,NA,TRBD1,TRBJ2-3,TGTGCCAGCAGCTTCAACAGGGGGCTTTTGCTAGATACGCAGTATTTT,CASSFNRGLLLDTQYF
TRBV5-5,NA,NA,TRBJ2-3,TGTGCCAGCAGCGCCCGATGGAGGGGAAAAGATACGCAGTATTTT,CASSARWRGKDTQYF
TRBV7-2,few,NA,TRBJ2-5,TGTGCCAGCAGCTTAACTAGCTCGGAGACCCAGTACTTC,CASSLTSSETQYF